This TCR beta chain is drawn from a study of regulatory T cells in long-lasting Graves disease. Time point of the sample: persistent/refractory GD, antithyroid drugs over 5 years with positive TRAb. Generation of the TCR library employed RNA extracted from PBMCs. Investigators prepared the TCR beta libraries by applying iRepertoire HTBI primers and Arm-PCR of CDR3 regions. MiXCR was run by TCRdb on the multiplex PCR reads, yielding one entry per CDR3 protein. Counted here are some 370,000 distinct CDR3 sequences, roughly 20% occurring once; the ten biggest clones make up approximately 27%. This clonotype showed up many times. Germline CDR1 SGHVS, CDR2 FQNEAQ. The CDR3 has 15 residues. The V gene lost 4 bases and the J gene lost 1 base, with 13 bases spanning the gap.

The chain carries TRBV7-8 and TRBJ1-1; D unclear. The sequenced sample was peripheral blood mononuclear cells (PBMCs), obtained when the disease was refractory, from a patient treated with antithyroid drugs. The receptor comes from a woman aged 40 to 50 with Graves disease. The DNA for the CDR3 is TGTGCCAGCAGCTCTAGCGTCCCAGCGAACACTGAAGCTTTCTTT. This gives the protein CASSSSVPANTEAFF.